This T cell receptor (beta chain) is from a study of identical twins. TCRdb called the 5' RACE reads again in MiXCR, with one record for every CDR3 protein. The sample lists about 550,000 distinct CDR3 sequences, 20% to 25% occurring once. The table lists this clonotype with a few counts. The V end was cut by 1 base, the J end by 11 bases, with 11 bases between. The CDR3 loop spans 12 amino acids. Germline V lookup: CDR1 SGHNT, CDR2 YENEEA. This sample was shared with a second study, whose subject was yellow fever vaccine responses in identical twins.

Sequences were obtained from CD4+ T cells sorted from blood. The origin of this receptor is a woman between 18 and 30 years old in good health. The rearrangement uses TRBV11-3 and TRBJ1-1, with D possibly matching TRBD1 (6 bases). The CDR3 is CASSLGKGVAFF. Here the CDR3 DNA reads TGTGCCAGCAGCTTAGGAAAGGGGGTGGCTTTCTTT.